Below, 24 T cell receptor beta chains from the same sample are listed, as sequenced in a study of T-cell reconstitution after alpha-beta-depleted transplantation in children. This sample's TCRbeta library carried unique molecular identifier barcodes. One entry per CDR3 protein, called by TCRdb with MiXCR from the PCR reads. The sample has approximately 270,000 distinct CDR3 sequences, nearly 10% seen once; the top ten hold around 10%. The material sequenced was PBMCs from the stem cell graft donor, taken from the stem cell graft. These receptors were obtained from a human donor who donated a stem cell graft to a child with SCID.

This clonotype came up a few times. The CDR3 protein is CASNRDRGQQPQHF. The CDR3 DNA follows: TGTGCCAGCAACCGGGACAGGGGACAACAGCCCCAGCATTTT. The chain carries TRBV12-3 or TRBV12-4 and TRBJ1-5, with 10 bases lining up with TRBD1. V was pared by 7 bases and J by 7 bases, with 7 bases of the junction left unmatched. CDR3 length equals 14 residues.

Ten or more counts support this clonotype. This rearrangement joins TRBV19 to TRBJ2-1, with 8 bases matching TRBD1. The length of the CDR3 is 15 residues. Trimming at V came to 6 bases and at J to 3 bases, leaving 7 bases not matched to a gene. Germline V gene lookup returns CDR1 LNHDA and CDR2 SQIVND (reference sequence). The CDR3 is CASSHRGINYNEQFF. Here the CDR3 DNA reads TGTGCCAGTAGCCACAGGGGGATAAACTACAATGAGCAGTTCTTC.

The sample holds a few counts of this clonotype. The V and J genes are TRBV25-1 and TRBJ2-1, with 8 positions matching TRBD1. V lost 4 bases and J lost 6; bases outside the gene matches: 14. This CDR3 has 17 residues. Germline values: CDR1 MGHDK, CDR2 SYGVNS. CDR3 DNA sequence: TGTGCCAGCAGTGTAAAACCTCCCGGGACAGGAAGCAATGAGCAGTTCTTC. Translated, it gives CASSVKPPGTGSNEQFF.

This clonotype has just a few counts. The CDR3 loop reads CSARDDRGGQPQHF. CDR3 DNA: TGCAGTGCTAGGGATGACAGGGGAGGACAGCCCCAGCATTTT. V and J are TRBV20-1 and TRBJ1-5; TRBD1 matches at 8 bases. Germline V CDR1 and CDR2: DFQATT, SNEGSKA (reference sequence). V trimming: 3 bases; J trimming: 7 bases; junction bases outside the gene matches: 8. This CDR3 spans 14 amino acids.

The chain joins TRBV7-6 to TRBJ2-2; TRBD2 agrees at 8 bases. Trimming took 5 bases from V and 3 from J; bases not matched to a gene: 5. Germline CDR1 SGHVS, CDR2 FNYEAQ. The CDR3 is 15 amino acids. The CDR3 is CASSPRGGDTGELFF. Here the CDR3 DNA reads TGTGCCAGCAGCCCCCGGGGGGGCGACACCGGGGAGCTGTTTTTT.

This clonotype came up many times. The gene calls are TRBV29-1 and TRBJ2-7, with no clear D. The CDR3 runs to 13 residues. The V end lost 1 base, the J end lost 2 bases, and 9 bases lay between the germline ends. Germline CDR1 is SQVTM and CDR2 is ANQGSEA. Written as DNA, the CDR3 is TGCAGCGTTGAAGGCGCAGATCCCTACGAGCAGTACTTC. Translating gives CSVEGADPYEQYF.

J is TRBJ1-1 and V is TRBV29-1; D gene unclear. In germline, CDR1 is SQVTM, CDR2 ANQGSEA. Trimming pared 5 bases from V and 6 bases from J, leaving 13 bases between. The CDR3 consists of 12 residues. DNA of the CDR3: TGCAGCGTTAACATAGCGGGGTCTGAAGCTTTCTTT. Its translation is CSVNIAGSEAFF.

In its sample, this clonotype was seen a few times. This chain's CDR3 is CASSQEVGPWGTQYF. CDR3 bases: TGTGCCAGCAGCCAAGAGGTGGGGCCGTGGGGTACGCAGTATTTT. The chain combines TRBV3-1 with TRBJ2-3; possibly TRBD1 for D (5 bases). The ends were cut back, 0 bases at V and 8 bases at J, with 15 bases in the middle. CDR3 size: 15 residues. Looked up from germline, CDR1 is LGHDT and CDR2 is YNNKEL (reference sequence).

This chain links TRBV12-3 or TRBV12-4 with TRBJ2-7; D may be TRBD2 (7 bases). The V and J ends lost 5 bases and 3 bases respectively, with 23 bases between them. CDR3 length: 17 residues. CDR3 sequence (DNA): TGTGCCAGCAGTCCACCCCGAGTGGGAGGGGGGAACTACGAGCAGTACTTC. This sequence encodes CASSPPRVGGGNYEQYF.

In its sample, this clonotype was seen a few times. The V call is TRBV5-6, the J call TRBJ1-1; no clear D. Trimming pared 5 bases from V and 4 bases from J, leaving 18 bases between. This CDR3 region has 15 residues. Germline assignment: CDR1 SGHDT and CDR2 YYEEEE. The CDR3 nucleotides are TGTGCCAGCAGGCTTGAGGGTCGGGGAGGCACTGAAGCTTTCTTT. Translation gives CASRLEGRGGTEAFF.

In this sample, this clonotype turned up a few times. The chain carries TRBV20-1 and TRBJ1-5; 7 nucleotides align to TRBD1. The CDR3 covers 14 residues. After removal of 6 bases from V and 5 bases from J, the junction contained 10 bases not matched to a gene. Germline-derived CDR1 and CDR2 are DFQATT and SNEGSKA (reference sequence). CDR3 coding DNA: TGCAGTGCGAGACCCGGGACAGCCGATCAGCCCCAGCATTTT. Encoded protein: CSARPGTADQPQHF.

This clonotype occurred a few times. The CDR3 protein is CASSGNRVVEAQHF. The CDR3, as DNA: TGTGCCAGCAGTGGTAACCGGGTGGTAGAAGCCCAGCATTTT. The rearrangement links TRBV7-9 to TRBJ1-5, with D unresolved. This CDR3 comprises 14 residues. Deletions cut 6 bases from V and 11 bases from J, with 20 bases between. CDR1 is SEHNR and CDR2 is FQNEAQ in the germline V gene (reference sequence). Filled out from reference TRBV7-9 and TRBJ1-5, the complete variable domain reads DTGVSQNPRHKITKRGQNVTFRCDPISEHNRLYWYRQTLGQGPEFLTYFQNEAQLEKSRLLSDRFSAERPKGSFSTLEIQRTEQGDSAMYLCASSGNRVVEAQHFGDGTRLSIL.

This clonotype was counted many times. V and J are TRBV20-1 and TRBJ2-1; 8 positions agree with TRBD2. Germline values: CDR1 DFQATT, CDR2 SNEGSKA (reference sequence). Trimming cost V 2 bases and J 10 bases; bases outside gene matches: 10. The CDR3 is 14 amino acids. CDR3 sequence reads: CSARRLAGLEEQFF. As DNA, the CDR3 is TGCAGTGCTAGAAGGCTAGCGGGCTTGGAGGAGCAGTTCTTC.

The chain carries TRBV15 and TRBJ1-5; D not certain. Germline CDR1 LNHNV, CDR2 YYDKDF (reference sequence). V lost 1 base, J lost 5 bases, and 6 bases lay in between. The CDR3 spans 13 residues. The CDR3, as DNA: TGTGCCACCAGCAGAGTGGGAGATCAGCCCCAGCATTTT. It translates to CATSRVGDQPQHF.

The chain recombines TRBV20-1 with TRBJ2-5, with no clear D. Germline CDR1 reads DFQATT; CDR2 reads SNEGSKA (reference sequence). V was cut by 0 bases and J by 2 bases, with 13 bases left in between. The CDR3 is made up of 15 amino acids. The CDR3 region has the DNA TGCAGTGCTAGAGATGCCCTGTCCGCACAAGAGACCCAGTACTTC. It encodes CSARDALSAQETQYF.

The chain recombines TRBV5-1 with TRBJ2-1; D not certain. The CDR3 is 16 residues long. Trimming removed 3 bases from V and 5 bases from J, with 18 bases in between. Germline values: CDR1 SGHRS, CDR2 YFSETQ. CDR3 sequence reads: CASSSVLQDGNNEQFF. The CDR3 bases are TGCGCCAGCAGCTCGGTATTACAAGACGGCAACAATGAGCAGTTCTTC.

In this sample, this clonotype turned up a few times. The chain couples TRBV7-2 to TRBJ1-5; 10 bases line up with TRBD1. Germline V gives CDR1 SGHTA, CDR2 FQGNSA. This CDR3 has 15 residues. The trim removed 5 bases at V and 3 bases at J, leaving 4 bases unmatched. The CDR3 region is CASSRDRGFNQPQHF. The DNA for the CDR3 is TGTGCCAGCAGCAGGGACAGGGGTTTCAATCAGCCCCAGCATTTT.

This sequence joins TRBV5-5 and TRBJ1-1; 8 bases are a match to TRBD1. Trimming cost V 4 bases and J 3 bases; bases outside gene matches: 8. The CDR3 sequence is 15 residues long. From germline, CDR1 is SGHKS and CDR2 YYEKEE (reference sequence). CDR3 sequence (DNA): TGTGCCAGCAGCCCGTTAGACAGGGGAGACACTGAAGCTTTCTTT. Its protein product is CASSPLDRGDTEAFF.

This clonotype was observed at least ten times. The gene calls are TRBV13 and TRBJ2-3; D is undetermined. Trimming took 4 bases from V and 1 from J, leaving 21 bases between them. In germline, CDR1 is PRHDT, CDR2 FYEKMQ (reference sequence). This CDR3 comprises 18 residues. The CDR3 protein is CASSYPSNLMDGTDTQYF. The CDR3 DNA follows: TGTGCCAGCAGCTACCCATCGAATCTGATGGACGGCACAGATACGCAGTATTTT.

This clonotype was detected ten times or more. This chain connects TRBV10-3 to TRBJ2-7, with no clear D. Trimming left V 2 bases short and J 0 bases short, with 5 bases between. Per the germline V gene, CDR1 is ENHRY and CDR2 is SYGVKD. The CDR3 length is 13 residues. CDR3 sequence (DNA): TGTGCCATCAGTGAGGACAACTCCTACGAGCAGTACTTC. This sequence encodes CAISEDNSYEQYF.

This clonotype was seen many times. The rearrangement links TRBV7-2 to TRBJ2-1; 12 bases align to TRBD1. The CDR3 totals 16 residues. Trimming at V came to 5 bases and at J to 7 bases, leaving 9 bases not matched to a gene. Germline V gene sequence: CDR1 SGHTA, CDR2 FQGNSA. CDR3 in amino acids: CASSRPGTGGINEQFF. As DNA, the CDR3 is TGTGCCAGCAGCAGACCCGGGACAGGGGGCATTAATGAGCAGTTCTTC.

This clonotype has only one observation. The V and J genes are TRBV29-1 and TRBJ2-7, with TRBD1 as a possible D gene (6 bases). CDR1 and CDR2 (germline): SQVTM, ANQGSEA. The CDR3 length is 11 residues. The ends were cut back, 4 bases at V and 3 bases at J, with 7 bases in the middle. CDR3 region: CSVVDSYEQYF. Here the CDR3 DNA reads TGCAGCGTTGTGGACAGCTACGAGCAGTACTTC.

This clonotype is medium-sized in the sample. This chain links TRBV2 with TRBJ2-2, with 9 bases lining up with TRBD1. J was trimmed by 3 bases and V by 2 bases; bases with no gene match: 1. Germline CDR1 is SNHLY and CDR2 is FYNNEI. The CDR3 loop spans 15 amino acids. The CDR3 sequence is CASSEWTGDTGELFF. The CDR3 nucleotides are TGTGCCAGCAGTGAATGGACAGGGGACACCGGGGAGCTGTTTTTT.

The rearrangement uses TRBV7-6 and TRBJ2-2, with 9 bases that match TRBD1. This CDR3 region has 15 residues. Germline trimming cut 5 bases from V and 5 bases from J; bases unmatched to any gene: 6. The germline V gene has CDR1 SGHVS and CDR2 FNYEAQ. CDR3 sequence reads: CASSKDRGGTGELFF. CDR3 sequence (DNA): TGTGCCAGCAGCAAGGACAGGGGAGGAACCGGGGAGCTGTTTTTT. Full variable domain (remainder filled in from reference TRBV7-6 and TRBJ2-2): GAGVSQSPRYKVTKRGQDVALRCDPISGHVSLYWYRQALGQGPEFLTYFNYEAQQDKSGLPNDRFSAERPEGSISTLTIQRTEQRDSAMYRCASSKDRGGTGELFFGEGSRLTVL.